The 2 T cell receptor beta chains below come from one sample, sequenced in a study of blood T cell repertoires in COVID-19. Sequenced by immunoSEQ multiplex PCR; TCRdb stores in-frame clones only, minus some. The repertoire includes about 130,000 clones, 70% to 80% of them detected once, and roughly 4.9% sits in the top ten. The specimen was peripheral blood. The receptors stem from a woman aged 70-85 years with COVID-19, enrolled during active disease.

CDR3 loop: CASSSTSRQAYNEQFF. CDR3 in DNA: TGTGCCAGCAGCTCCACGAGCCGACAGGCCTACAATGAGCAGTTCTTC. This chain links TRBV7-2 with TRBJ2-1, with D tentatively TRBD1 (6 bases). Germline loops: CDR1 SGHTA, CDR2 FQGNSA. This CDR3 contains 16 residues. V lost 4 bases to trimming and J lost 2 bases, with 15 bases between them. Drawing the rest from reference TRBV7-2 and TRBJ2-1, the complete variable domain is GAGVSQSPSNKVTEKGKDVELRCDPISGHTALYWYRQSLGQGLEFLIYFQGNSAPDKSGLPSDRFSAERTGGSVSTLTIQRTQQEDSAVYLCASSSTSRQAYNEQFFGPGTRLTVL.

This rearrangement joins TRBV10-2 to TRBJ2-5; TRBD1 agrees at 8 bases. V was pared by 7 bases and J by 7 bases, with 11 bases of the junction left unmatched. The CDR3 loop spans 14 amino acids. From germline, CDR1 is WSHSY and CDR2 SAAADI. This CDR3 is CASTTTGVEGTQYF. The CDR3 DNA follows: TGCGCCAGCACCACGACAGGGGTTGAAGGGACCCAGTACTTC.